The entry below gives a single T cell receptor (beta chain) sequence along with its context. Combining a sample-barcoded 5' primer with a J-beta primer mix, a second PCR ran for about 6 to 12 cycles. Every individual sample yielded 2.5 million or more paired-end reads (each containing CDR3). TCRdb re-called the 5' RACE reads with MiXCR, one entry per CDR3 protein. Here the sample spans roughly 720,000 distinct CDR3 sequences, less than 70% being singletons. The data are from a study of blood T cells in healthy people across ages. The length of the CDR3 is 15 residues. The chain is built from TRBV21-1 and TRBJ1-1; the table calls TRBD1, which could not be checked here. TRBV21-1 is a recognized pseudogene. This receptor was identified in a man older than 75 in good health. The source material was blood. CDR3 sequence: CASSKWARENTEAFF. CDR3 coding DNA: TGTGCCAGCAGCAAATGGGCACGGGAAAACACTGAAGCTTTCTTT.